Sequencing of this T cell receptor beta chain was carried out in a study of T cell repertoires in cytomegalovirus infection (dated by TCRdb to about 2019). Looking at the study overall: Alongside well-studied HLA-B-restricted epitopes, the peptide stimulations were aimed at recently identified HLA-C-restricted CMV epitopes, whose presentation resists viral immunomodulation. Donor HLA type was relevant to the analysis, as public TCR beta signatures indicated carriage of CMV infection together with the matching HLA type.

The sample's treatment or condition label, in plain terms: in vitro stimulation with specific CMV peptide epitopes to enrich CMV-specific T cells. Sequencing was performed on an Illumina HiSeq 1500. The public reads were reprocessed in TCRdb via fastp at Q25 and MiXCR, keeping in-frame beta chains. Rows matching on CDR3 protein sequence are summarized as one entry with the most common DNA and genes. For this sample there are 700,000 to 850,000 distinct CDR3 sequences; 32% appear just once. The ten largest clones take up around an eighth of the sample. Overall results and qualifications from the work: The ex vivo response was dominated by HLA-C-restricted CMV-specific TCR beta clonotypes, and the single most frequent clonotype in two of eight donors was supplied by these HLA-C-restricted clonotypes. Carriers of CMV infection plus the relevant HLA type were discriminated by the cumulative frequency of public TCR beta family members in the study cohort and in an independent roughly 370-donor cohort.

As for this clonotype: Its recognized antigen is unknown. No much larger clonotype is one base removed from it; base qualities were not supplied.

The CDR3 starts with the cysteine, ends with the phenylalanine, and has 13 residues. Solely the CDR3 DNA is kept, with 39 bases framed from the first base. Trimming removed 4 bases from V and 7 bases from J, leaving 11 bases between the germline ends. From a lookup of the germline V gene (reference sequence), CDR1 and CDR2 are LNHDA and SQIVND. This sequence originates from a human donor in good health (CMV status not recorded). Some clones in this sample may be carry-over from other donors' samples. The sequences come from cultured CD8+ T cells from PBMCs, collected from culture after CMV antigen stimulation. Recombination connected TRBV19 to TRBJ1-5; perhaps TRBD1 is the D gene, with 6 bases matching. The CDR3 in this case is CASSKQGIQPQHF. Read as DNA, the sequence is TGTGCCAGTAGTAAGCAGGGGATACAGCCCCAGCATTTT.